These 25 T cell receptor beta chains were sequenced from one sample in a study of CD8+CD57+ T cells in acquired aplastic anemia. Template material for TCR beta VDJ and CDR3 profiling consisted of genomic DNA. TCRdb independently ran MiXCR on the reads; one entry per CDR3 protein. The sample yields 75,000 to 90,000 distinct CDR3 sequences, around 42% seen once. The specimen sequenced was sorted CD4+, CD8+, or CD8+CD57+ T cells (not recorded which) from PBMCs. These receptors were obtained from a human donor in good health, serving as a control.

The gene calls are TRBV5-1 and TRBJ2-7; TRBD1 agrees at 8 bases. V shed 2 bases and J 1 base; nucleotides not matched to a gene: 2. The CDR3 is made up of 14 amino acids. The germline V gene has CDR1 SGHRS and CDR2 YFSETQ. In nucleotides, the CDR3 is TGCGCCAGCAGCTTCCGGGACAGGTCCTACGAGCAGTACTTC. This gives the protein CASSFRDRSYEQYF.

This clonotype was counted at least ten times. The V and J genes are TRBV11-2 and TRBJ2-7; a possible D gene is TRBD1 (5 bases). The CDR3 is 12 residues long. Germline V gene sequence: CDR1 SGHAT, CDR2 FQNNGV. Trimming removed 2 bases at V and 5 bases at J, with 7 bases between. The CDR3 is CASSLKGDEQYF. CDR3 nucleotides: TGTGCCAGCAGCTTAAAAGGGGACGAGCAGTACTTC.

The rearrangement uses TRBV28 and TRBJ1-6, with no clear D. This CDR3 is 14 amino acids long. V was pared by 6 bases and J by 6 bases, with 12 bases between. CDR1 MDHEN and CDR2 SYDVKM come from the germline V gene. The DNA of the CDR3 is TGTGCCAGCAGCCCGGGTGGGCTTAATTCACCCCTCCACTTT. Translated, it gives CASSPGGLNSPLHF.

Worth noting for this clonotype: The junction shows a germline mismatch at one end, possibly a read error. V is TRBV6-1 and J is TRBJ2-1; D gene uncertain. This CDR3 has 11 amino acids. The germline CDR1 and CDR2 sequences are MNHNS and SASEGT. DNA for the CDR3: TGTGCCAGCAGGGGCTGGAATTCCAAACCTTTC. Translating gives CASRGWNSKPF.

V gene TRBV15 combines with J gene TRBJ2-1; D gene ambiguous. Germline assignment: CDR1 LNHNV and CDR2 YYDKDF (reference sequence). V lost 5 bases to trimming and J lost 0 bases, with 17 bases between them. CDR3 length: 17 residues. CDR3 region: CATSPRVGRYSYNEQFF. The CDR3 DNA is TGTGCCACCAGCCCCCGGGTGGGCAGGTACTCCTACAATGAGCAGTTCTTC.

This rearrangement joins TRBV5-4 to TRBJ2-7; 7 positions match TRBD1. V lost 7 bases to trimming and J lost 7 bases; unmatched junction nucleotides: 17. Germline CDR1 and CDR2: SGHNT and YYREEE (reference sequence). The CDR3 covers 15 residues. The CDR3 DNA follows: TGTGCCAGCGCAGCTGTGGACCACCGACAGGGTGAGCAGTACTTC. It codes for CASAAVDHRQGEQYF.

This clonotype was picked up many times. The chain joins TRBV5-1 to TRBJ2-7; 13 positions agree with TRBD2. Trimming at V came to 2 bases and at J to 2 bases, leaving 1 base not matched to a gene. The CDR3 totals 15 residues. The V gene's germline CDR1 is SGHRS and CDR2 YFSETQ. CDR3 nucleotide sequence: TGCGCCAGCAGCTTTGGGACTAGCGGGACCTACGAGCAGTACTTC. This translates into CASSFGTSGTYEQYF.

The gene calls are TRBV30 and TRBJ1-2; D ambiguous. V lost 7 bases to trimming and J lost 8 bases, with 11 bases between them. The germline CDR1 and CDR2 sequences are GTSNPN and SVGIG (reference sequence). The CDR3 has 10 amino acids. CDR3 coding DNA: TGTGCCTTCAAGCTGGACGGCTACACCTTC. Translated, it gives CAFKLDGYTF.

The CDR3 DNA follows: TGCGCCAGCAGCGGGCAGGGAAGGGACACTGAAGCTTTCTTT. Encoded protein: CASSGQGRDTEAFF. J is TRBJ1-1 and V is TRBV5-1, with a weak D call TRBD1 (5 bases). Trimming shortened V by 4 bases and J by 3 bases, and 13 bases separated the two germline ends. This CDR3 has 14 amino acids. Germline V gene data show CDR1 as SGHRS and CDR2 as YFSETQ.

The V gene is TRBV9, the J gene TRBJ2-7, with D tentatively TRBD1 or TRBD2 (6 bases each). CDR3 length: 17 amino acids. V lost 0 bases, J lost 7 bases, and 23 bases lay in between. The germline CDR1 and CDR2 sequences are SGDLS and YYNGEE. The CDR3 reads CASSVEGGSGPVGEQYF. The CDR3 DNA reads TGTGCCAGCAGCGTAGAGGGGGGTTCGGGCCCCGTTGGTGAGCAGTACTTC. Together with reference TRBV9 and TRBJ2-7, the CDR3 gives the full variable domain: DSGVTQTPKHLITATGQRVTLRCSPRSGDLSVYWYQQSLDQGLQFLIQYYNGEERAKGNILERFSAQQFPDLHSELNLSSLELGDSALYFCASSVEGGSGPVGEQYFGPGTRLTVT.

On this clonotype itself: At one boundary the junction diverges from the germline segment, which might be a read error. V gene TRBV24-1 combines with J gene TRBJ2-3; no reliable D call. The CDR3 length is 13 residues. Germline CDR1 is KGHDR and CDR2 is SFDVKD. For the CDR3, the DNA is TGTGCCACCAGTGATCGACCGGCAGATACGCGGTATTTT. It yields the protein CATSDRPADTRYF.

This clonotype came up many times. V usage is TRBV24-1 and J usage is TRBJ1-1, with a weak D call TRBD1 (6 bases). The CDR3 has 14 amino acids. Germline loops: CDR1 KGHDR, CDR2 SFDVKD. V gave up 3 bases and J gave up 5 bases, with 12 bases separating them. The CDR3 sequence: CATSDTGLGTEAFF. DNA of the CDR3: TGTGCCACCAGTGATACAGGGCTGGGGACTGAAGCTTTCTTT.

The CDR3 loop is CATSRGRGSREKLFF. The DNA of the CDR3 is TGTGCCACCAGCAGAGGACGGGGCAGTCGGGAGAAACTGTTTTTT. V gene TRBV15 combines with J gene TRBJ1-4; D is possibly TRBD1 (5 bases). Germline CDR1 reads LNHNV; CDR2 reads YYDKDF (reference sequence). Trimming cost V 1 base and J 11 bases, with 17 bases left between them. This CDR3 is built from 15 residues.

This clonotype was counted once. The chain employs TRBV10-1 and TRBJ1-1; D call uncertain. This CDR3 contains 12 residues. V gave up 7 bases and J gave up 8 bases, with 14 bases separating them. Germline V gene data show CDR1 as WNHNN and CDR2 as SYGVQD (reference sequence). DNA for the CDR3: TGCGCCAGCACGATCGACCGGGGAGAAGCTTTCTTT. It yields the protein CASTIDRGEAFF.

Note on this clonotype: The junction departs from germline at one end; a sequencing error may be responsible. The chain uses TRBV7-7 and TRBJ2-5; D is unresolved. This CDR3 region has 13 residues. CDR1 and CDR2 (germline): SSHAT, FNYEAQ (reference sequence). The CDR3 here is CASSFGRLETQYF. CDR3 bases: TGTGCTAGCAGCTTCGGCAGGTTGGAGACCCAGTACTTC.

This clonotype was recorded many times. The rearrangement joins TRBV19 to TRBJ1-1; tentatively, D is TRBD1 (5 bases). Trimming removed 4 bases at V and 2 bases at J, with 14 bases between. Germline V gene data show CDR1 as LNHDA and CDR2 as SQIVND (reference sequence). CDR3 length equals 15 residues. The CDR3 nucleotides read TGTGCCAGTAGTACCCGAGGGACGCCAAACACTGAAGCTTTCTTT. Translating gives CASSTRGTPNTEAFF.

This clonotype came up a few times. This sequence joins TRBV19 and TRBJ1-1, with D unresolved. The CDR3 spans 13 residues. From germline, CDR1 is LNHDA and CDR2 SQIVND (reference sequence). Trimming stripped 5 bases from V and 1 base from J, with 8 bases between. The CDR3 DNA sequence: TGTGCCAGTAGTGCCACGGAGAACACTGAAGCTTTCTTT. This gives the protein CASSATENTEAFF.

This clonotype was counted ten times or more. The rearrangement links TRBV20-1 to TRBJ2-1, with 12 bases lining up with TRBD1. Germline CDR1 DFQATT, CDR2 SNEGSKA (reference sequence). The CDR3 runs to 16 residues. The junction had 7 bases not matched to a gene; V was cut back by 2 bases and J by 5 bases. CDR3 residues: CSARTEGQGAHNEQFF. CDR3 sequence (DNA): TGCAGTGCTAGAACCGAGGGACAGGGGGCTCACAATGAGCAGTTCTTC.

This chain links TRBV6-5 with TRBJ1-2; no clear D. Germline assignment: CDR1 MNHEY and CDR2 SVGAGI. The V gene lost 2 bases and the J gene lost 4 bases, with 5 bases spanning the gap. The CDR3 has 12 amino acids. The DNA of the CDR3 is TGTGCCAGCAGTTACGGCCCCTATGGCTACACCTTC. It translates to CASSYGPYGYTF.

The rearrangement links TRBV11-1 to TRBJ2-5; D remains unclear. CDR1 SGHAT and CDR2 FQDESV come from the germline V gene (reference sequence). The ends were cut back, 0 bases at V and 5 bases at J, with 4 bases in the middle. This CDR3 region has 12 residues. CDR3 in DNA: TGTGCCAGCAGCTTAGCGGGCGAGACCCAGTACTTC. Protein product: CASSLAGETQYF.

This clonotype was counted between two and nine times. The chain's CDR3 is CASSDADFGGQPHTEAFF. Written as DNA, the CDR3 is TGTGCCAGCAGTGATGCAGATTTTGGGGGACAGCCCCACACTGAAGCTTTCTTT. V is TRBV6-1 and J is TRBJ1-1; 7 positions match TRBD1. With V trimmed by 3 bases and J by 3 bases, 16 bases remained unmatched. Germline V gene lookup returns CDR1 MNHNS and CDR2 SASEGT. The CDR3 sequence is 18 residues long.

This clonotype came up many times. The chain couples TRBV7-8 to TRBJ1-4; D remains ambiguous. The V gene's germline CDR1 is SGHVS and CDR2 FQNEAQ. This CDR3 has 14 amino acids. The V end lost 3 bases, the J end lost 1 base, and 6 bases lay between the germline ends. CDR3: CASSFTQTNEKLFF. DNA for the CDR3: TGTGCCAGCAGCTTCACTCAAACTAATGAAAAACTGTTTTTT.

The chain's CDR3 is CARAWGVQETQYF. The CDR3 DNA is TGTGCCAGAGCCTGGGGAGTTCAAGAGACCCAGTACTTC. V is TRBV11-3 and J is TRBJ2-5, with D possibly matching TRBD2 (5 bases). The CDR3 is 13 residues long. V lost 9 bases, J lost 2 bases, and 13 bases lay in between. CDR1 and CDR2 (germline): SGHNT, YENEEA.

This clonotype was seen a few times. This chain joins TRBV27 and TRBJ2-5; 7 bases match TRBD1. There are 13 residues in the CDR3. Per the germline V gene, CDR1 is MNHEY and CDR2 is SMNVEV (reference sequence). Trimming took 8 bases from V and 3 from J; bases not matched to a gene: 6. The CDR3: CASSYRGKETQYF. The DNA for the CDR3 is TGTGCCAGCTCTTACAGGGGAAAAGAGACCCAGTACTTC.

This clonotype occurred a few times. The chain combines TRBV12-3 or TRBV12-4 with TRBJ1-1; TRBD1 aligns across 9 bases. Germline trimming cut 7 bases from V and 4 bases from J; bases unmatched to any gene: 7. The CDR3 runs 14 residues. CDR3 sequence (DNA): TGTGCCAGCACCGACAGGGGGGTTTCCACTGAAGCTTTCTTT. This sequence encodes CASTDRGVSTEAFF.